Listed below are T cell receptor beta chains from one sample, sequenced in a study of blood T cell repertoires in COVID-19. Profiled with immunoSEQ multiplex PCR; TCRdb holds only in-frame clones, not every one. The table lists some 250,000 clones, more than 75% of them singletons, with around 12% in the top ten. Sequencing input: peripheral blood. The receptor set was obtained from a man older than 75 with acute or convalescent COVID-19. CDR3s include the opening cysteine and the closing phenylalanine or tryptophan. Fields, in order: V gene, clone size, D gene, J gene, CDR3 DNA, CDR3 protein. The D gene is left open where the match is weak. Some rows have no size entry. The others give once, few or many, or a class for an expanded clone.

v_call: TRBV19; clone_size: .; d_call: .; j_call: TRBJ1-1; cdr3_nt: TGTGCCAGTAGTCCCATGGGTGGAGGAACTGAAGCTTTCTTT; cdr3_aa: CASSPMGGGTEAFF
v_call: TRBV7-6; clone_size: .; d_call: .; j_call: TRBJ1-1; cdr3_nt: TGTGCCAGCGCGGAGGGGTTGAACACTGAAGCTTTCTTT; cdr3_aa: CASAEGLNTEAFF
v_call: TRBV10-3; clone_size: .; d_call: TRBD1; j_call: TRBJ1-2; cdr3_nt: TGTGCCATCACCCGTAATCAGGGGGGTGACTATGGCTACACCTTC; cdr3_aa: CAITRNQGGDYGYTF
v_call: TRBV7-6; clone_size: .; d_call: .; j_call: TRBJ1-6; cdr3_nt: TGTGCCAGCAGTCCTGACCGCGGCTCCTATAATTCACCCCTCCACTTT; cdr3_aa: CASSPDRGSYNSPLHF
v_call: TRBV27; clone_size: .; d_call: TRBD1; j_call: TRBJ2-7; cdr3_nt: TGTGCCAGCAGTCCGATACGACAGGGGGCGAGTTTCTACGAGCAGTACTTC; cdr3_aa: CASSPIRQGASFYEQYF
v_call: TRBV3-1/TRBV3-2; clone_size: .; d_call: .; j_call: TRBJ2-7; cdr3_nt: TGTGCCAGCAGCTTTGACAGAACCGAGCAGTACTTC; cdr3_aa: CASSFDRTEQYF
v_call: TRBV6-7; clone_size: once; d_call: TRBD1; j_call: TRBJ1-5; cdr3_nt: TGTGCCAGCACCCCTAGACAGGGTGGCAATCAGCCCCAGCATTTT; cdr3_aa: CASTPRQGGNQPQHF
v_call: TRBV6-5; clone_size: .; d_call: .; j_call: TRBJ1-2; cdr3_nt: TGTGCCAGCAGTCGGGACGGGGCGGGGAACTATGGCTACACCTTC; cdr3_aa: CASSRDGAGNYGYTF
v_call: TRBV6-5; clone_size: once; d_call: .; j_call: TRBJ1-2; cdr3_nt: TGTGCCAGCAGTTATGAGATTGGGGAGACCTATGGCTACACCTTC; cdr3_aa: CASSYEIGETYGYTF
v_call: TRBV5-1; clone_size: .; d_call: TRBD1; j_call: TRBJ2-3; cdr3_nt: TGCGCCAGCAGCCAGGACAGGGTGAGGTATTTT; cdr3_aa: CASSQDRVRYF
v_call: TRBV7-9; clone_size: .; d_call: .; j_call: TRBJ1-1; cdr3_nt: TGTGCCAGCAGCTCGCAAGGGACACTTCCGAACACTGAAGCTTTCTTT; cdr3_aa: CASSSQGTLPNTEAFF
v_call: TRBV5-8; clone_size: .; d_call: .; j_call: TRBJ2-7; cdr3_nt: TGTGCCAGCAGCTTACGGGGCTACGAGCAGTACTTC; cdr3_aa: CASSLRGYEQYF
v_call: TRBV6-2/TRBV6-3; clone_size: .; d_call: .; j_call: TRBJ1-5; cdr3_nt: TGTGCCAGCAGTTCTTACTTTAGCAATCAGCCCCAGCATTTT; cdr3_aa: CASSSYFSNQPQHF
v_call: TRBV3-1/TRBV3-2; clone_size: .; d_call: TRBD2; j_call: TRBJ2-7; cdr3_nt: TGTGCCAGCAGCCGAGGGAGCGGGGGATCTGGGTACGAGCAGTACTTC; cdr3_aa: CASSRGSGGSGYEQYF
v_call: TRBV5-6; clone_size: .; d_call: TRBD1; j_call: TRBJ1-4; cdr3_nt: TGTGCCAGCAGCCTCCAGGGGGCGGGAGAAAAACTGTTTTTT; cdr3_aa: CASSLQGAGEKLFF
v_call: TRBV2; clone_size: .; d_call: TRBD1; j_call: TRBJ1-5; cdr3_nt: TGTGCCAGCAGCGCACAGGGGGCAGGACAGCCCCAGCATTTT; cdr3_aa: CASSAQGAGQPQHF
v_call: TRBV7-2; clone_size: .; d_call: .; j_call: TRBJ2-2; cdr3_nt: TGTGCCAGCAGCATTAACTGGAGGGGTACCGGGGAGCTGTTTTTT; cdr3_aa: CASSINWRGTGELFF
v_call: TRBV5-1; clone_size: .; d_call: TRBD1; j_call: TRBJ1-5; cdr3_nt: TGCGCCAGCAGCCTTGACGGACAGGGGGCAGGTCAGCCCCAGCATTTT; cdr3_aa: CASSLDGQGAGQPQHF
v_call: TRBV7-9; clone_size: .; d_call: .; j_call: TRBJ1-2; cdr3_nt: TGTGCCAGCAGCTTAGAACAGTTCTATGGCTACACCTTC; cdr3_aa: CASSLEQFYGYTF
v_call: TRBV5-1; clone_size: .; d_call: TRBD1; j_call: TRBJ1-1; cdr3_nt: TGCGCCAGCAGCTTGCAGGGGGCGAAAGCTGAAGCTTTCTTT; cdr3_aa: CASSLQGAKAEAFF
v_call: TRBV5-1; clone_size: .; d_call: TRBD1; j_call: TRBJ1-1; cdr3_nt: TGCGCCAGCAGCCCTCCGACAGGGGCCGCTGCCCCTGAAGCTTTCTTT; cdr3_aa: CASSPPTGAAAPEAFF
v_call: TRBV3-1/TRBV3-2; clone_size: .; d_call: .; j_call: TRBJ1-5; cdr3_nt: TGTGCCAGCCCCGACCGGGGGGAGGGACAGCCCCAGCATTTT; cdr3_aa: CASPDRGEGQPQHF